One and the same sample provided the 17 T cell receptor beta chains below, sequenced in a study of blood T cell repertoires in COVID-19 (TCRdb year 2020). Receptor amplification or capture employed the immunoSEQ multiplex PCR assay. Here the immuneACCESS table is served through TCRdb, limited to in-frame sequences with V and J called. Missing clones are a known gap in these copies; in checked studies unresolved V genes cover under half, and the rest lacks a known reason. The sample contains some 56,000 clones, approximately 90% of them found a single time. The biggest ten clones account for roughly 6.5% of the sample. Sequencing was performed on peripheral blood. The receptor source for this set is a woman aged 55-70 years with COVID-19, enrolled during active disease.

The chain combines TRBV27 with TRBJ2-6; 7 positions agree with TRBD1. Germline V gene lookup returns CDR1 MNHEY and CDR2 SMNVEV (reference sequence). This CDR3 contains 17 residues. The V gene end was trimmed by 7 bases and the J gene end by 0 bases; junction bases not matched to a gene: 9. CDR3 region: CASTRQGSSSGANVLTF. The CDR3 DNA is TGTGCCAGCACAAGACAGGGCAGTAGCTCTGGGGCCAACGTCCTGACTTTC.

The chain recombines TRBV30 with TRBJ1-6, with unresolved D. CDR1 and CDR2 from the germline V gene are GTSNPN and SVGIG (reference sequence). The CDR3 spans 17 residues. V gave up 1 base and J gave up 0 bases, with 13 bases separating them. CDR3 amino acids: CAWSDGTGSSYNSPLHF. Here the CDR3 DNA reads TGTGCCTGGAGTGATGGAACGGGTAGCTCCTATAATTCACCCCTCCACTTT.

The chain links TRBV6-5 to TRBJ1-6; no reliable D call. V dropped 7 bases and J dropped 7 bases, with 17 bases sitting between them. Germline values: CDR1 MNHEY, CDR2 SVGAGI. The CDR3 runs 15 residues. CDR3 residues: CASTYAGRGNSPLHF. In nucleotides, the CDR3 is TGTGCCAGCACCTATGCCGGACGGGGAAATTCACCCCTCCACTTT.

V and J are TRBV5-5 and TRBJ2-7, with TRBD2 matching 11 bases. CDR3 length equals 16 residues. Germline V gene lookup returns CDR1 SGHKS and CDR2 YYEKEE (reference sequence). The V and J ends lost 4 bases and 2 bases, in that order; junction bases with no gene match: 8. CDR3 DNA: TGTGCCAGCAGCCGACTCACTAGCGGGAGCACCTACGAGCAGTACTTC. Amino acid sequence: CASSRLTSGSTYEQYF.

The chain has TRBV11-2 and TRBJ1-2, with D tentatively TRBD1 (6 bases). CDR3 length: 14 amino acids. Germline assignment: CDR1 SGHAT and CDR2 FQNNGV. V was trimmed by 0 bases and J by 1 base, leaving 6 bases between them. CDR3 DNA sequence: TGTGCCAGCAGCTTAGACAGGGGTAACTATGGCTACACCTTC. Translated, it gives CASSLDRGNYGYTF.

The rearrangement joins TRBV24-1 to TRBJ2-1; 11 bases are a match to TRBD2. CDR3 length: 16 amino acids. The V gene end was trimmed by 3 bases and the J gene end by 7 bases; junction bases not matched to a gene: 7. Germline CDR1 KGHDR, CDR2 SFDVKD. In DNA, the CDR3 is TGTGCCACCAGTGATCGACTAGCGGGACTGATGAATGAGCAGTTCTTC. It translates to CATSDRLAGLMNEQFF.

The chain is built from TRBV5-1 and TRBJ1-2; TRBD1 might be the D (5 bases). The CDR3 runs to 15 residues. Trimming left V 0 bases short and J 5 bases short, with 14 bases between. The germline V gene encodes CDR1 SGHRS and CDR2 YFSETQ. The CDR3 sequence is CASSLGWGSTYGYTF. The DNA of the CDR3 is TGCGCCAGCAGCTTGGGTTGGGGCTCCACTTATGGCTACACCTTC.

This clone was recorded a few times. The chain recombines TRBV30 with TRBJ2-2; D might be TRBD1 (6 bases). CDR1 and CDR2 from the germline V gene are GTSNPN and SVGIG (reference sequence). The V end lost 2 bases, the J end lost 4 bases, and 8 bases lay between the germline ends. This CDR3 region has 13 residues. DNA for the CDR3: TGTGCCTGGAGTAGGACAGCCACCGGGGAGCTGTTTTTT. Its translation: CAWSRTATGELFF.

This chain joins TRBV27 and TRBJ2-5; 12 bases are shared with TRBD2. V was clipped by 5 bases and J by 4 bases; unmatched bases: 5. CDR1 is MNHEY, CDR2 SMNVEV, per germline (reference sequence). The CDR3 extends over 15 amino acids. CDR3 nucleotide sequence: TGTGCCAGCAGTAAACTAGCGGGAGGAGTAGAGACCCAGTACTTC. It encodes CASSKLAGGVETQYF.

A remark on this clone: One end of the junction varies from germline; a read error may be responsible. V and J are TRBV4-1 and TRBJ1-5; D remains ambiguous. The CDR3 runs to 15 residues. In germline, CDR1 is MGHRA, CDR2 YSYEKL. The CDR3 region has the DNA TGCGCCAGCAGCCAAGTTTTGGGTAGCGATCAGCCCCAGCATTTT. As protein: CASSQVLGSDQPQHF.

This chain links TRBV19 with TRBJ2-3; tentative D call: TRBD2 (5 bases). The V and J ends lost 2 bases and 2 bases respectively, with 8 bases between them. Germline CDR1 LNHDA, CDR2 SQIVND (reference sequence). The CDR3 spans 14 residues. The chain's CDR3 is CASSILGNTDTQYF. The CDR3 DNA follows: TGTGCCAGTAGTATACTCGGGAACACAGATACGCAGTATTTT.

This chain joins TRBV30 and TRBJ1-6, with D possibly matching TRBD1 (6 bases). Germline CDR1 and CDR2: GTSNPN and SVGIG (reference sequence). V lost 3 bases, J lost 9 bases, and 15 bases lay in between. The CDR3 has 14 amino acids. In DNA form, the CDR3 reads TGTGCCTGGAGCAAAGCGGGGGGCCTTTCACCCCTCCACTTT. Amino acid sequence: CAWSKAGGLSPLHF.

The rearrangement links TRBV5-1 to TRBJ1-1; TRBD1 aligns across 11 bases. Germline V lookup: CDR1 SGHRS, CDR2 YFSETQ. This CDR3 has 13 amino acids. The V and J ends lost 4 bases and 10 bases, in that order; junction bases with no gene match: 6. The CDR3 sequence is CASSPGQGARAFF. The DNA for the CDR3 is TGCGCCAGCAGCCCCGGACAGGGGGCGAGAGCTTTCTTT.

This chain uses TRBV27 with TRBJ1-2; D perhaps matches TRBD1 (6 bases). The V and J ends lost 3 bases and 3 bases respectively, with 11 bases between them. CDR1 and CDR2 (germline): MNHEY, SMNVEV (reference sequence). The CDR3 loop spans 14 amino acids. In nucleotides, the CDR3 is TGTGCCAGCAGTTTCGGGGGGCGTGACTATGGCTACACCTTC. Protein sequence: CASSFGGRDYGYTF.

This chain joins TRBV19 and TRBJ2-5; D may be TRBD1 (5 bases). The germline V and J ends were trimmed by 3 bases and 7 bases, with 12 bases remaining between them. CDR3 length equals 13 residues. Looked up from germline, CDR1 is LNHDA and CDR2 is SQIVND (reference sequence). In nucleotides, the CDR3 is TGTGCCAGTAGTATCGACAGACTGGCGACCCAGTACTTC. This encodes CASSIDRLATQYF.

The chain recombines TRBV3-1 (or the pseudogene TRBV3-2) with TRBJ2-3; 10 nucleotides align to TRBD2. The junction had 9 bases not matched to a gene; V was cut back by 1 base and J by 2 bases. CDR1 LGHDT and CDR2 YNNKEL come from the germline V gene (reference sequence). The CDR3 is made up of 18 amino acids. The CDR3 is CASSQVNAGTSVTDTQYF. In nucleotides, the CDR3 is TGTGCCAGCAGCCAAGTCAACGCCGGGACTAGCGTCACAGATACGCAGTATTTT.

The chain couples TRBV30 to TRBJ1-1, with D maybe TRBD1 (6 bases). Germline V gene sequence: CDR1 GTSNPN, CDR2 SVGIG (reference sequence). The length of the CDR3 is 16 residues. V was shortened by 0 bases and J by 0 bases, with 14 bases between the two germline ends. CDR3 nucleotide sequence: TGTGCCTGGAGTGTAGGGGGAAGGACGGTGAACACTGAAGCTTTCTTT. Its translation is CAWSVGGRTVNTEAFF.